The 21 T cell receptor beta chains below were found in one sample sequenced in a study of glioma-infiltrating T cells after dendritic cell vaccination (dated by TCRdb to about 2016). Library preparation employed the immunoSEQ multiplex PCR assay. TCRdb took this table from immuneACCESS and kept in-frame rearrangements with V and J called. Such tables lack part of the clones; where checked against another copy, unresolved V genes explain under half of the gap, and the rest is unexplained. For this sample the table gives tens of thousands of clones, of which approximately 86% were detected only once. The top ten clones comprise around 10% of the sample. What this sample's time point label stands for: after dendritic cell vaccination, including at tumor progression/relapse. The source material was blood, sampled after dendritic cell vaccination. Receptor source: a human donor with glioblastoma.

V usage is TRBV29-1 and J usage is TRBJ1-1; D may be TRBD1 (5 bases). The germline V and J ends were trimmed by 4 bases and 0 bases, with 9 bases remaining between them. The CDR3 is 13 residues long. Germline V gene data show CDR1 as SQVTM and CDR2 as ANQGSEA. CDR3 amino acids: CSVGGVMNTEAFF. The CDR3, as DNA: TGCAGCGTTGGGGGCGTCATGAACACTGAAGCTTTCTTT.

This chain joins TRBV6-5 and TRBJ1-5; tentative D call: TRBD1 (5 bases). V was clipped by 5 bases and J by 3 bases, with 11 bases between them. The CDR3 is 14 amino acids. Germline lookup yields CDR1 MNHEY and CDR2 SVGAGI. The CDR3 DNA is TGTGCCAGCAGTACTCAGGGATTCAATCAGCCCCAGCATTTT. Translation: CASSTQGFNQPQHF.

This clone has more than one count but fewer than ten. This chain links TRBV9 with TRBJ2-5; 9 bases are shared with TRBD2. The CDR3 contains 16 residues. The V and J ends lost 3 bases and 2 bases, in that order; junction bases with no gene match: 8. In germline, CDR1 is SGDLS, CDR2 YYNGEE. Here the CDR3 reads CASSGRGAGGQETQYF. Here the CDR3 DNA reads TGTGCCAGCAGCGGCAGGGGGGCGGGAGGGCAAGAGACCCAGTACTTC.

The chain links TRBV7-2 to TRBJ2-1, with 7 bases identical to TRBD1. Trimming removed 5 bases from V and 4 bases from J; junction bases left unmatched: 2. The CDR3 has 13 amino acids. The germline V gene has CDR1 SGHTA and CDR2 FQGNSA. The CDR3 loop reads CASSPGQYNEQFF. The CDR3 coding sequence is TGTGCCAGCAGCCCGGGACAGTACAATGAGCAGTTCTTC.

J is TRBJ2-5 and V is TRBV4-3, with D possibly TRBD2 on 6 matching bases. CDR1 and CDR2 from the germline V gene are LGHNA and YSLEER. The CDR3 loop spans 14 amino acids. V was cut by 5 bases and J by 5 bases, with 15 bases left in between. The CDR3, as DNA: TGCGCCAGCAGCTCAAGAGCAGGAGGGGAGACCCAGTACTTC. Protein product: CASSSRAGGETQYF.

The V gene is TRBV9, the J gene TRBJ2-2; tentative D call: TRBD1 (6 bases). The CDR3 extends over 18 amino acids. Per germline, CDR1 SGDLS and CDR2 YYNGEE. Trimming took off 2 bases at V and 5 bases at J, with 22 bases between the two ends. The CDR3 sequence: CASSVLPGQGLNTGELFF. Written as DNA, the CDR3 is TGTGCCAGCAGCGTCCTTCCGGGACAAGGTCTGAATACCGGGGAGCTGTTTTTT.

The genes are TRBV7-2 and TRBJ2-2; D is uncertain. V gave up 4 bases and J gave up 6 bases, with 15 bases separating them. Germline-derived CDR1 and CDR2 are SGHTA and FQGNSA. This CDR3 contains 15 residues. CDR3 in amino acids: CASSSRIGYPGELFF. Written as DNA, the CDR3 is TGTGCCAGCAGCTCTAGGATAGGATACCCCGGGGAGCTGTTTTTT.

The chain recombines TRBV2 with TRBJ2-3, with 8 bases matching TRBD2. This CDR3 has 15 amino acids. In germline, CDR1 is SNHLY, CDR2 FYNNEI. V dropped 7 bases and J dropped 5; count of bases not matched to a gene: 11. This CDR3 is CASTPRSGTRDTQYF. The CDR3 region has the DNA TGTGCCAGCACCCCGCGTAGCGGGACCCGAGATACGCAGTATTTT.

The rearrangement uses TRBV5-6 and TRBJ1-2; TRBD1 is a possible D gene (5 bases). This CDR3 spans 15 amino acids. Per the germline V gene, CDR1 is SGHDT and CDR2 is YYEEEE. The V end lost 7 bases, the J end lost 1 base, and 17 bases lay between the germline ends. The CDR3 is CASQLSGGDNYGYTF. CDR3 coding DNA: TGTGCCAGCCAACTATCCGGGGGAGATAACTATGGCTACACCTTC.

The chain uses TRBV30 and TRBJ2-7, with D possibly matching TRBD1 (6 bases). This CDR3 contains 12 residues. In germline, CDR1 is GTSNPN, CDR2 SVGIG (reference sequence). V lost 3 bases to trimming and J lost 5 bases, with 11 bases between them. This chain's CDR3 is CAWSEDSDEQYF. DNA of the CDR3: TGTGCCTGGAGCGAGGACAGTGACGAGCAGTACTTC.

J is TRBJ2-1 and V is TRBV18; D might be TRBD1 (7 bases). V dropped 0 bases and J dropped 7 bases, with 19 bases sitting between them. Germline CDR1 reads KGHSH; CDR2 reads LQKENI. The CDR3 is made up of 17 amino acids. CDR3 loop: CASSPPTLGRGVNEQFF. As DNA, the CDR3 is TGTGCCAGCTCACCACCCACGTTGGGCAGGGGGGTGAATGAGCAGTTCTTC. The variable domain in full, with the rest retrieved from reference TRBV18 and TRBJ2-1, is NAGVMQNPRHLVRRRGQEARLRCSPMKGHSHVYWYRQLPEEGLKFMVYLQKENIIDESGMPKERFSAEFPKEGPSILRIQQVVRGDSAAYFCASSPPTLGRGVNEQFFGPGTRLTVL.

The genes are TRBV5-1 and TRBJ2-7; 9 bases are shared with TRBD1. V shed 3 bases and J 4 bases; nucleotides not matched to a gene: 5. CDR3 length: 14 residues. Germline CDR1 is SGHRS and CDR2 is YFSETQ. The CDR3 spells CASSSGQGSYEQYF. The CDR3 nucleotides read TGCGCCAGCAGCTCCGGACAGGGGTCTTACGAGCAGTACTTC.

The genes are TRBV29-1 and TRBJ1-1, with a possible D match to TRBD1 (6 bases). V was trimmed by 2 bases and J by 6 bases, leaving 10 bases between them. The CDR3 extends over 12 amino acids. Germline V gene lookup returns CDR1 SQVTM and CDR2 ANQGSEA. For the CDR3, the DNA is TGCAGCGTTGAAACAGGGATGTCTGAAGCTTTCTTT. Protein: CSVETGMSEAFF.

The chain links TRBV6-5 to TRBJ1-6; D not certain. V shed 2 bases and J shed 13 bases, with 15 bases lying between them. Per the germline V gene, CDR1 is MNHEY and CDR2 is SVGAGI. The CDR3 has 14 residues. This CDR3 is CASSYLSPQFPLHF. CDR3 nucleotides: TGTGCCAGCAGTTACCTCTCCCCGCAGTTTCCCCTCCACTTT.

The J gene is TRBJ2-7, the V gene TRBV7-2; 12 nucleotides line up with TRBD2. CDR1 SGHTA and CDR2 FQGNSA come from the germline V gene. The length of the CDR3 is 16 residues. With 2 bases clipped from V and 2 bases from J, the junction kept 4 bases outside the gene matches. The CDR3 sequence is CASSLSLAGGAYEQYF. The DNA of the CDR3 is TGTGCCAGCAGCTTATCCCTAGCGGGAGGGGCCTACGAGCAGTACTTC.

In this sample, this clone turned up once. The genes are TRBV5-4 and TRBJ1-2; TRBD1 is a possible D gene (5 bases). The ends were cut back, 4 bases at V and 8 bases at J, with 27 bases in the middle. CDR1 is SGHNT and CDR2 is YYREEE in the germline V gene (reference sequence). CDR3 size: 17 residues. CDR3 nucleotides: TGTGCCAGCAGCCACCCTGCGGGGGGGGACCAGCTTGACGGCTACACCTTC. Translation gives CASSHPAGGDQLDGYTF.

The CDR3, as DNA: TGTGCCATCAGTGAGTCCGCAGGGGGTAATGGCTACACCTTC. Translation: CAISESAGGNGYTF. V gene TRBV10-3 combines with J gene TRBJ1-2; 7 bases match TRBD1. V shed 0 bases and J 6 bases; nucleotides not matched to a gene: 4. Germline CDR1 reads ENHRY; CDR2 reads SYGVKD. The CDR3 has 14 amino acids.

The CDR3 region is CASSESSGSQETQYF. DNA for the CDR3: TGTGCCAGCAGCGAGAGTAGCGGGTCCCAAGAGACCCAGTACTTC. V gene TRBV9 combines with J gene TRBJ2-5; 7 bases fit TRBD2. Unmatched junction bases numbered 6, after V lost 3 bases and J lost 1 base. The CDR3 is 15 amino acids. The germline gives CDR1 SGDLS, CDR2 YYNGEE.

The rearrangement joins TRBV11-2 to TRBJ2-7; D perhaps matches TRBD2 (7 bases). TRBJ2-5 explains the end of the DNA better; the J call may be wrong. Germline values: CDR1 SGHAT, CDR2 FQNNGV. The CDR3 is 15 residues long. CDR3 protein: CASSSKGGERETQYF. DNA of the CDR3: TGTGCCAGCAGCTCCAAGGGGGGGGAACGAGAGACCCAGTACTTC.

This chain uses TRBV18 with TRBJ1-1, with D maybe TRBD1 (5 bases). CDR1 is KGHSH and CDR2 is LQKENI in the germline V gene. The CDR3 has 14 residues. Trimming removed 0 bases from V and 5 bases from J, with 10 bases in between. CDR3 protein: CASSPPAGRTEAFF. The CDR3 DNA reads TGTGCCAGCTCACCACCGGCGGGGCGGACTGAAGCTTTCTTT.

This chain uses TRBV6-5 with TRBJ2-7, with 9 bases lining up with TRBD1. Looked up from germline, CDR1 is MNHEY and CDR2 is SVGAGI. CDR3 length: 14 amino acids. The V segment lost 5 bases and the J segment 3 bases; nucleotides outside the gene matches: 5. CDR3 nucleotides: TGTGCCAGCAGTATCGGACAGGGGATCTACGAGCAGTACTTC. Translating it yields CASSIGQGIYEQYF.